This T cell receptor beta chain stems from a study of cytomegalovirus exposure and HLA in healthy donors. The PCR ran on 60 Vbeta and 13 Jbeta primers. Assay used: immunoSEQ multiplex PCR; TCRdb lists only in-frame clones, some missing. This table has about 180,000 clones, 75% appearing once. Trimming cost V 6 bases and J 3 bases, with 11 bases left between them. The CDR3 is made up of 13 amino acids. The germline gives CDR1 MNHEY, CDR2 SMNVEV (reference sequence). About this clone: What it binds is unknown.

General study points: There were several of the most significant clusters that appeared linked to common viral pathogens in a later analysis. The study put 150 to 200 TCR beta chains on its list as cytomegalovirus-associated. One cluster of highly shared sequence variants probably arose as a sequencing artifact.

The TCR comes from a male donor in good health and CMV-seronegative. The sequencing sample was made of PBMCs. The chain employs TRBV27 and TRBJ2-5; no definite D call. CDR3 loop: CASRPYGEETQYF. Here the CDR3 DNA reads TGTGCCAGCAGACCCTATGGAGAAGAGACCCAGTACTTC.